Below, 22 T cell receptor beta chains from the same sample are listed, as sequenced in a study of blood T cells in healthy people across ages. With a J-beta primer mix and a sample-barcoded 5' primer, a second PCR ran about 7 to 12 cycles. TCRdb fed the 5' RACE reads into MiXCR, producing one record per CDR3 protein. The table includes 350,000 to 450,000 distinct CDR3 sequences, approximately 52% detected once. The sample consisted of blood. The receptors originated from a man aged 55 to 69 in good health.

J is TRBJ2-5 and V is TRBV7-9; 8 nucleotides match TRBD1. After removal of 4 bases from V and 4 bases from J, the junction contained 11 bases not matched to a gene. The CDR3 has 16 residues. The germline V gene encodes CDR1 SEHNR and CDR2 FQNEAQ (reference sequence). In nucleotides, the CDR3 is TGTGCCAGCAGCTCAACCGGACAGGGAGGTGGAGAGACCCAGTACTTC. It translates to CASSSTGQGGGETQYF.

Only one count was recorded for this clonotype. The CDR3 reads CASSTDGTLYEQYF. The CDR3 nucleotides read TGTGCCAGCAGTACCGACGGGACACTTTACGAGCAGTACTTC. The J gene is TRBJ2-7, the V gene TRBV6-6, with D maybe TRBD1 (6 bases). Trimming left V 5 bases short and J 4 bases short, with 15 bases between. The germline V gene has CDR1 MNHNY and CDR2 SVGAGI (reference sequence). The CDR3 extends over 14 amino acids.

The chain combines TRBV7-9 with TRBJ2-1, with a possible D match to TRBD1 (5 bases). CDR1 and CDR2 (germline): SEHNR, FQNEAQ (reference sequence). The CDR3 has 14 amino acids. V lost 3 bases and J 4 bases, leaving 10 bases between the germline ends. The DNA for the CDR3 is TGTGCCAGCAGCTTTCTACAGGAGTACAATGAGCAGTTCTTC. This translates into CASSFLQEYNEQFF.

V gene TRBV7-2 combines with J gene TRBJ2-7; 12 positions match TRBD1. The CDR3 length is 15 residues. Germline CDR1 is SGHTA and CDR2 is FQGNSA. With 4 bases clipped from V and 5 bases from J, the junction kept 6 bases outside the gene matches. CDR3 in amino acids: CASSSGTGGFDEQYF. The DNA for the CDR3 is TGTGCCAGCAGCTCCGGGACAGGGGGCTTCGACGAGCAGTACTTC. The whole variable domain, filled in from reference TRBV7-2 and TRBJ2-7, reads GAGVSQSPSNKVTEKGKDVELRCDPISGHTALYWYRQSLGQGLEFLIYFQGNSAPDKSGLPSDRFSAERTGGSVSTLTIQRTQQEDSAVYLCASSSGTGGFDEQYFGPGTRLTVT.

This clonotype was seen many times. V gene TRBV20-1 combines with J gene TRBJ2-7; 11 positions agree with TRBD2. Germline V gene data show CDR1 as DFQATT and CDR2 as SNEGSKA (reference sequence). The CDR3 sequence is 15 residues long. The ends lost 3 bases at V and 5 bases at J; junction bases unmatched: 9. CDR3 DNA sequence: TGCAGTGCTAGCGAGGGACTAGCGGTGAGGGACGAGCAGTACTTC. Protein sequence: CSASEGLAVRDEQYF.

This clonotype was picked up many times. The V and J genes are TRBV20-1 and TRBJ2-1, with D perhaps matching TRBD2 (5 bases). Looked up from germline, CDR1 is DFQATT and CDR2 is SNEGSKA (reference sequence). V dropped 1 base and J dropped 1 base, with 11 bases sitting between them. This CDR3 comprises 15 residues. CDR3 region: CSARGMGVSYNEQFF. In DNA, the CDR3 is TGCAGTGCTAGAGGGATGGGAGTGTCCTACAATGAGCAGTTCTTC.

The V gene is TRBV21-1, the J gene TRBJ2-7; the listed D gene, TRBD1, was not tested against the DNA. TRBV21-1 is noted as a pseudogene. This CDR3 contains 14 residues. DNA for the CDR3: TGTGCCAGCAGCTTCCGGGTTTTCCTCTACGAGCAGTACTTC. Its translation is CASSFRVFLYEQYF.

As DNA, the CDR3 is TGCGCCAGCAGCTACTCCGGTCCTGAAGCTTTCTTT. Translation: CASSYSGPEAFF. The chain recombines TRBV5-1 with TRBJ1-1; D remains unclear. V lost 3 bases and J lost 6, with 9 bases in between. This CDR3 is 12 amino acids long. Germline V CDR1 and CDR2: SGHRS, YFSETQ.

In its sample, this clonotype was seen a few times. V gene TRBV6-5 combines with J gene TRBJ1-2, with 7 nucleotides matching TRBD1. Germline CDR1 reads MNHEY; CDR2 reads SVGAGI. Unmatched junction bases numbered 8, after V lost 2 bases and J lost 8 bases. There are 14 residues in the CDR3. This CDR3 is CASSYMGQRPGYTF. CDR3 DNA sequence: TGTGCCAGCAGTTACATGGGACAGCGCCCCGGCTACACCTTC.

V gene TRBV28 combines with J gene TRBJ1-5; TRBD1 agrees at 8 bases. Trimming took 6 bases from V and 5 from J; bases not matched to a gene: 0. CDR3 size: 12 residues. In germline, CDR1 is MDHEN, CDR2 SYDVKM. CDR3 in DNA: TGTGCCAGCAGACAGGGGGATCAGCCCCAGCATTTT. This codes for CASRQGDQPQHF.

V and J are TRBV20-1 and TRBJ1-5; 11 nucleotides match TRBD1. Germline values: CDR1 DFQATT, CDR2 SNEGSKA (reference sequence). With V trimmed by 6 bases and J by 6 bases, 7 bases remained unmatched. This CDR3 has 14 residues. CDR3 amino acids: CSAPDRGQGQPQHF. CDR3 sequence (DNA): TGCAGTGCCCCGGACAGGGGGCAGGGTCAGCCCCAGCATTTT.

V gene TRBV27 combines with J gene TRBJ2-5, with D maybe TRBD2 (5 bases). Germline CDR1 MNHEY, CDR2 SMNVEV (reference sequence). V lost 0 bases and J lost 13, with 18 bases in between. The CDR3 has 14 residues. CDR3: CASSLSRSSGYPYF. The DNA for the CDR3 is TGTGCCAGCAGTTTATCTAGGTCGTCGGGGTACCCGTACTTC.

Written as DNA, the CDR3 is TGTGCCAGCAGCTTAGACCTGCTCTTAACAGATACGCAGTATTTT. Translation gives CASSLDLLLTDTQYF. This chain joins TRBV7-2 and TRBJ2-3; unclear D gene. This CDR3 spans 15 amino acids. The germline CDR1 and CDR2 sequences are SGHTA and FQGNSA. The V and J ends lost 1 base and 3 bases respectively, with 11 bases between them.

This clonotype was counted a few times. Germline is not matched at one junction end, which may reflect a read error. The chain combines TRBV30 with TRBJ2-7; no definite D call. This CDR3 region has 11 residues. CDR1 and CDR2 from the germline V gene are GTSNPN and SVGIG (reference sequence). CDR3 amino acids: CAWRNTVKQYF. CDR3 nucleotides: TGTGCCTGGAGGAACACCGTGAAGCAGTATTTC.

The CDR3 DNA sequence: TGCAGTGCTTACCTGACAGGGGAGAGCGGCTACACCTTC. It codes for CSAYLTGESGYTF. The genes are TRBV20-1 and TRBJ1-2; 8 bases fit TRBD1. Germline V gives CDR1 DFQATT, CDR2 SNEGSKA (reference sequence). V trimming: 5 bases; J trimming: 8 bases; junction bases outside the gene matches: 10. The CDR3 covers 13 residues.

The rearrangement links TRBV20-1 to TRBJ2-4, with TRBD2 identical over 7 bases. The last part of the DNA fits TRBJ2-7 better; the J call may be wrong. CDR3 length: 13 residues. Germline V gives CDR1 DFQATT, CDR2 SNEGSKA (reference sequence). The CDR3 loop is CSATRAGFNEQYF. The CDR3 DNA follows: TGCAGTGCTACGCGAGCGGGATTCAACGAGCAGTACTTC.

This clonotype has just one count. The chain employs TRBV7-2 and TRBJ2-7; 7 positions match TRBD2. CDR1 is SGHTA and CDR2 is FQGNSA in the germline V gene. There are 15 residues in the CDR3. V dropped 3 bases and J dropped 0; count of bases not matched to a gene: 5. In DNA form, the CDR3 reads TGTGCCAGCAGCTTCCAGCTAGCGGCCTCCTACGAGCAGTACTTC. Translated: CASSFQLAASYEQYF.

On this clonotype: With a much larger clone just one base away, this may be a read error. The CDR3 region is CSVAKGASEYNEQYF. The CDR3 bases are TGCAGCGTAGCCAAGGGGGCTTCGGAGTACAATGAGCAGTACTTC. This chain connects TRBV29-1 to TRBJ2-5; 7 nucleotides agree with TRBD1. Per the germline V gene, CDR1 is SQVTM and CDR2 is ANQGSEA. J gave up 11 bases and V 6 bases, and 21 bases lay outside the gene matches. CDR3 size: 15 residues. Drawing the rest from reference TRBV29-1 and TRBJ2-5, the complete variable domain is SAVISQKPSRDICQRGTSLTIQCQVDSQVTMMFWYRQQPGQSLTLIATANQGSEATYESGFVIDKFPISRPNLTFSTLTVSNMSPEDSSIYLCSVAKGASEYNEQYFGPGTRLLVL.

This clonotype was found once. This chain connects TRBV5-1 to TRBJ2-1; 9 positions match TRBD1. V lost 0 bases and J lost 6; bases outside the gene matches: 4. This CDR3 comprises 15 residues. CDR1 is SGHRS, CDR2 YFSETQ, per germline. The CDR3, as DNA: TGCGCCAGCAGCTTGGCTGGACAGGGGTCCAATGAGCAGTTCTTC. Translating gives CASSLAGQGSNEQFF.

This clonotype has at least ten counts. The chain uses TRBV28 and TRBJ2-5; TRBD2 matches 13 bases. The J call is uncertain, as TRBJ2-7 better fits the DNA end. CDR1 and CDR2 from the germline V gene are MDHEN and SYDVKM. The CDR3 length is 15 residues. This CDR3 reads CASATSGLAGAEQYF. In DNA, the CDR3 is TGTGCCAGCGCGACCTCAGGACTAGCGGGAGCCGAGCAGTACTTC.

The count of this clonotype is one. The chain recombines TRBV23-1 with TRBJ2-1; TRBD1 aligns across 9 bases. TRBV23-1 is reported as an ORF; its role is uncertain. V was clipped by 2 bases and J by 9 bases; unmatched bases: 17. This CDR3 is 18 amino acids long. CDR3 loop: CASSQPQGPGQGPGEQFF. For the CDR3, the DNA is TGCGCCAGCAGTCAACCGCAGGGGCCGGGACAGGGCCCGGGTGAGCAGTTCTTC.

This clonotype was observed a handful of times. V and J are TRBV7-6 and TRBJ2-5; 7 bases are a match to TRBD2. This CDR3 has 13 residues. CDR1 and CDR2 (germline): SGHVS, FNYEAQ. The V and J ends lost 1 base and 11 bases, in that order; junction bases with no gene match: 7. The CDR3 sequence: CASSLELGGEQYF. The CDR3 nucleotides are TGTGCCAGCAGCTTAGAATTGGGGGGGGAGCAGTACTTC.